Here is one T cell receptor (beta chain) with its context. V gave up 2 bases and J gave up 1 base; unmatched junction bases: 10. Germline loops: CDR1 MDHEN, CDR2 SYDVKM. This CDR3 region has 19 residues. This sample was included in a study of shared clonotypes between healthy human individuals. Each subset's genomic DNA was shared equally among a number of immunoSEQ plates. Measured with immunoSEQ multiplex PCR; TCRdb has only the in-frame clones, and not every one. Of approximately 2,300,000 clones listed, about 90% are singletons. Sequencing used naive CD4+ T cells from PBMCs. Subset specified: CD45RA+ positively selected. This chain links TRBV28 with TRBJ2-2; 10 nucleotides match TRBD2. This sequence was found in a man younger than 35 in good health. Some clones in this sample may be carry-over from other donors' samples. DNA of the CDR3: TGTGCCAGCAGTTTACGAGGACTAGCGGCATCGAGGAACACCGGGGAGCTGTTTTTT. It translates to CASSLRGLAASRNTGELFF. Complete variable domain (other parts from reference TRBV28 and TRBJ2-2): DVKVTQSSRYLVKRTGEKVFLECVQDMDHENMFWYRQDPGLGLRLIYFSYDVKMKEKGDIPEGYSVSREKKERFSLILESASTNQTSMYLCASSLRGLAASRNTGELFFGEGSRLTVL.